What follows describes a single TCR beta chain. Profiling relied on immunoSEQ multiplex PCR, and the TCRdb table lists in-frame clones only, not all of them. The table has approximately 50,000 clones, roughly 94% seen once. The data originate from a study of T cell changes during pregnancy in multiple sclerosis. Germline V gene lookup returns CDR1 MGHRA and CDR2 YSYEKL. The CDR3 sequence is 16 residues long. Trimming shortened V by 3 bases and J by 0 bases, and 12 bases separated the two germline ends. This material consisted of CD4+ T cells from peripheral blood mononuclear cells, taken in the third trimester of pregnancy. J is TRBJ1-5 and V is TRBV4-1; a weak D match, TRBD1 (5 bases). The origin of this receptor is a female donor with multiple sclerosis, enrolled in a pregnancy study. The CDR3 is CASSHIGDISNQPQHF. The CDR3 nucleotides read TGCGCCAGCAGCCACATAGGGGATATTAGCAATCAGCCCCAGCATTTT.